This TCR beta chain stems from a study of shared clonotypes between healthy human individuals. Using immunoSEQ multiplex PCR, the repertoire was profiled, and TCRdb retains in-frame clones only, with some absent. Here the sample spans about 490,000 clones, about 82% being singletons. V shed 6 bases and J shed 0 bases, with 11 bases lying between them. The CDR3 has 15 residues. CDR1 and CDR2 (germline): SGHAT, FQNNGV. The sequencing input was PBMCs. The chain uses TRBV11-2 and TRBJ2-2, with D possibly TRBD2 on 6 matching bases. This clonotype was obtained from a woman aged 40 to 55 in good health. Some clones in this sample may be carry-over from other donors' samples. CDR3 region: CASSRDSTNTGELFF. CDR3 sequence (DNA): TGTGCCAGCAGTAGGGACTCAACGAACACCGGGGAGCTGTTTTTT.